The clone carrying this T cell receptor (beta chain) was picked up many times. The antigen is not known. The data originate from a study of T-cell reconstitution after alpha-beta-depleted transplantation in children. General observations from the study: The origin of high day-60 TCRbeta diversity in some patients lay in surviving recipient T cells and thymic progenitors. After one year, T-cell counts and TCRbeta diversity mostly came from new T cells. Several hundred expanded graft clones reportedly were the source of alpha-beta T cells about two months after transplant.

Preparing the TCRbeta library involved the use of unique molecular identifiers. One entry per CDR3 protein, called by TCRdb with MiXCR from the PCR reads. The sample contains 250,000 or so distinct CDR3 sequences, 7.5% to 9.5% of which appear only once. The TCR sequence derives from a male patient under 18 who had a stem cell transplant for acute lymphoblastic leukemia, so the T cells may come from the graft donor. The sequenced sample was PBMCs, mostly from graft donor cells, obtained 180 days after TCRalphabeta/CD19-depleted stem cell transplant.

The DNA for the CDR3 is TGTGCCAGCAGCCGAGCTACGACGAACACCGGGGAGCTGTTTTTT. This translates into CASSRATTNTGELFF. This chain links TRBV7-6 with TRBJ2-2; D remains unclear. Trimming took 5 bases from V and 0 from J, leaving 10 bases between them. This CDR3 contains 15 residues. Germline assignment: CDR1 SGHVS and CDR2 FNYEAQ.